The clone carrying this T cell receptor (beta chain) was seen more than once but under ten times. This sample is drawn from a study of human T cells and chemical hapten exposure. Study context: Sensitization used 2% DPC on approximately 2 cm by approximately 2 cm upper inner arm skin.

V shed 1 base and J 4 bases; nucleotides not matched to a gene: 6. The CDR3 length is 15 residues. CDR1 is MGHRA and CDR2 is YSYEKL in the germline V gene. Time point in this sample: patch test 2, 6 weeks after DPC sensitization. Treatment of the sample: therapeutic diphenylcyclopropenone sensitization with weekly scalp DPC. Total RNA was extracted from unfractionated whole blood. Individual cDNA molecules received unique molecular identifiers in the library. TCRdb re-derived calls from the RACE reads in MiXCR, one entry per CDR3 protein. Of 69,000 or so distinct CDR3 sequences detected, over 9% appear once; the ten largest clones hold 6.8%.

The V and J genes are TRBV4-1 and TRBJ2-7, with 8 bases aligning to TRBD2. The sample consisted of whole blood, taken in connection with sensitization to the hapten diphenylcyclopropenone (DPC). This clonotype originated in a woman aged 50 to 60 with alopecia areata. Some clones in this sample may be carry-over from other donors' samples. CDR3 region: CASSQGVLADYEQYF. In nucleotides, the CDR3 is TGCGCCAGCAGCCAAGGAGTACTAGCGGATTACGAGCAGTACTTC.